What follows are 9 T cell receptor beta chains derived from one specimen sequenced in a study of blood T cells in healthy people across ages. Primers used in a second PCR of about 6 to 11 cycles were a sample-barcoded 5' primer and a J-beta primer mix. A single record per CDR3 protein comes from TCRdb applying MiXCR to the 5' RACE reads. The sample consists of 750,000 to 950,000 distinct CDR3 sequences, 53% of them appearing once. The material sequenced was blood. The receptors shown here come from a man older than 75 in good health.

The chain recombines TRBV5-1 with TRBJ2-7, with a weak D call TRBD2 (6 bases). This CDR3 is built from 14 residues. Germline CDR1 SGHRS, CDR2 YFSETQ. V was cut by 5 bases and J by 2 bases, with 14 bases left in between. The CDR3 nucleotides are TGCGCCAGCAGTCGGGACTCCCCCCCCTACGAGCAGTACTTC. Residues: CASSRDSPPYEQYF.

The chain employs TRBV29-1 and TRBJ1-5, with 7 bases that match TRBD1. The germline CDR1 and CDR2 sequences are SQVTM and ANQGSEA. V trimming: 7 bases; J trimming: 7 bases; junction bases outside the gene matches: 7. The CDR3 extends over 12 amino acids. The CDR3 DNA reads as TGCAGCGCCGGAAGACAGGGACAGCCCCAGCATTTT. This translates into CSAGRQGQPQHF.

J is TRBJ1-5 and V is TRBV29-1; D gene ambiguous. Trimming removed 6 bases from V and 6 bases from J, with 15 bases in between. CDR3 length: 13 amino acids. Germline CDR1 and CDR2: SQVTM and ANQGSEA. For the CDR3, the DNA is TGCAGCGTCTCAACCGCCCCGGGTCAGCCCCAGCATTTT. It is translated as CSVSTAPGQPQHF.

J is TRBJ1-2 and V is TRBV25-1; D gene uncertain. The CDR3 spans 15 residues. V lost 8 bases, J lost 5 bases, and 21 bases lay in between. Per the germline V gene, CDR1 is MGHDK and CDR2 is SYGVNS. In nucleotides, the CDR3 is TGTGCCAGCCCCACGGGTACGGGGAGGTGGTATGGCTACACCTTC. Amino acids: CASPTGTGRWYGYTF.

The chain has TRBV18 and TRBJ1-1; D call uncertain. V was shortened by 6 bases and J by 0 bases, with 8 bases between the two germline ends. CDR1 is KGHSH and CDR2 is LQKENI in the germline V gene. The CDR3 length is 13 residues. The CDR3: CASSPFLNTEAFF. The CDR3 DNA is TGTGCCAGCTCCCCTTTTTTGAACACTGAAGCTTTCTTT. Filled out from reference TRBV18 and TRBJ1-1, the complete variable domain reads NAGVMQNPRHLVRRRGQEARLRCSPMKGHSHVYWYRQLPEEGLKFMVYLQKENIIDESGMPKERFSAEFPKEGPSILRIQQVVRGDSAAYFCASSPFLNTEAFFGQGTRLTVV.

This sequence joins TRBV14 and TRBJ2-4; no clear D. Between the trimmed V and J ends, which lost 1 base and 0 bases, there was a span of 7 bases. The CDR3 is made up of 15 amino acids. Germline V gives CDR1 SGHDN, CDR2 FVKESK. CDR3 loop: CASSQGQIAKNIQYF. DNA of the CDR3: TGTGCCAGCAGCCAAGGGCAGATAGCCAAAAACATTCAGTACTTC.

This clonotype was seen a handful of times. V is TRBV5-1 and J is TRBJ1-4; D is perhaps TRBD1 (6 bases). This CDR3 region has 17 residues. Trimming took 0 bases from V and 0 from J, leaving 12 bases between them. Germline V CDR1 and CDR2: SGHRS, YFSETQ. CDR3 sequence: CASSLVLQGATNEKLFF. The CDR3 nucleotides read TGCGCCAGCAGCTTGGTATTACAGGGCGCAACTAATGAAAAACTGTTTTTT.

The gene calls are TRBV11-2 and TRBJ1-4; a possible D gene is TRBD1 (5 bases). V was clipped by 1 base and J by 7 bases, with 16 bases between them. This CDR3 is built from 16 residues. Germline V lookup: CDR1 SGHAT, CDR2 FQNNGV. CDR3 sequence reads: CASSLVPAGRGEKLFF. The CDR3 DNA reads as TGTGCCAGCAGCTTAGTCCCCGCAGGGCGAGGTGAAAAACTGTTTTTT.

The chain joins TRBV4-2 to TRBJ2-7; the match to TRBD1 covers 9 bases. With V trimmed by 0 bases and J by 0 bases, 9 bases remained unmatched. CDR1 and CDR2 (germline): LGHNA, YNFKEQ. This CDR3 comprises 18 residues. This chain's CDR3 is CASSQDLSGQGSSYEQYF. CDR3 sequence (DNA): TGTGCCAGCAGCCAAGACCTATCCGGACAGGGGAGCTCCTACGAGCAGTACTTC.